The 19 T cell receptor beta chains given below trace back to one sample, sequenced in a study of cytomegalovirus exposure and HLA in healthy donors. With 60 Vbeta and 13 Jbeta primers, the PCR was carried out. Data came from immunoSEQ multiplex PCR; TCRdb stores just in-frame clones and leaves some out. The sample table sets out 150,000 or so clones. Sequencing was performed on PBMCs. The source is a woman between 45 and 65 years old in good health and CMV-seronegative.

In nucleotides, the CDR3 is TGTGCCAGCAGTTTTGTGGGGGCCAACTATGGCTACACCTTC. Translated: CASSFVGANYGYTF. The chain couples TRBV27 to TRBJ1-2; D might be TRBD1 (6 bases). Germline V gives CDR1 MNHEY, CDR2 SMNVEV (reference sequence). The CDR3 is made up of 14 amino acids. V shed 3 bases and J shed 2 bases, with 10 bases lying between them.

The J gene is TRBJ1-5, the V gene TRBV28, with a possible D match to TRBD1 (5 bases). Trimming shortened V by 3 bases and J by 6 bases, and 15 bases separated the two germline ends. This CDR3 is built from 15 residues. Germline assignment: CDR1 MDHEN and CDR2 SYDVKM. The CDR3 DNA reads TGTGCCAGCAGTTTGACCCGGCAGGGCCCTCAGCCCCAGCATTTT. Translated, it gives CASSLTRQGPQPQHF.

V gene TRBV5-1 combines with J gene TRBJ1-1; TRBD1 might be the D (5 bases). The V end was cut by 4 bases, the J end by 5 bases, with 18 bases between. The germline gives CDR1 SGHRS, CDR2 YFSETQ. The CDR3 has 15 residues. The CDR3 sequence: CASSQAGGTRTEAFF. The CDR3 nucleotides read TGCGCCAGCAGCCAGGCAGGAGGGACGAGGACTGAAGCTTTCTTT.

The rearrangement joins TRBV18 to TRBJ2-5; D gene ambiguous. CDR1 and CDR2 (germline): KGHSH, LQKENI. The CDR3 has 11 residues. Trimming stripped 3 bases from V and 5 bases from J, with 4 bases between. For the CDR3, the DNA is TGTGCCAGCTCACCGGAGGAGACCCAGTACTTC. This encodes CASSPEETQYF.

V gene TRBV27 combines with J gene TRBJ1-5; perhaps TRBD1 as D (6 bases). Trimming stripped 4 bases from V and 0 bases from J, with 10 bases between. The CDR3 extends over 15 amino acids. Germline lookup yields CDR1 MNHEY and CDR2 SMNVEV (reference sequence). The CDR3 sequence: CASSYTGLSNQPQHF. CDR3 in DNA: TGTGCCAGCAGTTATACAGGGCTTAGCAATCAGCCCCAGCATTTT.

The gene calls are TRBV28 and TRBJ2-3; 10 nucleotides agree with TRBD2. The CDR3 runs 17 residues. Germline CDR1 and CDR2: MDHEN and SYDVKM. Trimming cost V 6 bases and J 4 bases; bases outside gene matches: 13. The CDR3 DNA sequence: TGTGCCAGCAGCCGGGGTGGGATAGCGGGGGGCCCAGATACGCAGTATTTT. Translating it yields CASSRGGIAGGPDTQYF.

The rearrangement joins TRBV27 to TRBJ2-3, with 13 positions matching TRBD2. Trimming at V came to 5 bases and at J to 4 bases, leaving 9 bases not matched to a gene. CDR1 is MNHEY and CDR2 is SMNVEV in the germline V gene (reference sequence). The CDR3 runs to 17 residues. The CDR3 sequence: CASSPRTSGSFADTQYF. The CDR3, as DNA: TGTGCCAGCAGTCCCCGGACTAGCGGGAGTTTTGCAGATACGCAGTATTTT.

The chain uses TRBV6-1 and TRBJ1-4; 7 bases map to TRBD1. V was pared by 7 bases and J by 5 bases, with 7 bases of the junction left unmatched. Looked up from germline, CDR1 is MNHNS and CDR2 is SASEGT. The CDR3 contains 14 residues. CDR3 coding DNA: TGTGCCAGCAACACTATAGGGGGCAATGAAAAACTGTTTTTT. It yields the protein CASNTIGGNEKLFF.

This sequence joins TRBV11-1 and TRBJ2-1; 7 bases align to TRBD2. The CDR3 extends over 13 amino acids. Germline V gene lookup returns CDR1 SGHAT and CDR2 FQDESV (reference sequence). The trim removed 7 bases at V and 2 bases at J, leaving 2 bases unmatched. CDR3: CASKAGTYNEQFF. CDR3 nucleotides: TGTGCCAGCAAAGCGGGAACCTACAATGAGCAGTTCTTC.

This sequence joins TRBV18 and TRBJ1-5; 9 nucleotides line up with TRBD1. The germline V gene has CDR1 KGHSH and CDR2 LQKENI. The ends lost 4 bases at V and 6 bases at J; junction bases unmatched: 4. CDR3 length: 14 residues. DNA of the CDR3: TGTGCCAGCTCACGGGACAGGGAAAGTCAGCCCCAGCATTTT. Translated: CASSRDRESQPQHF.

CDR3 residues: CASSQDSRESYNEQFF. CDR3 nucleotide sequence: TGCGCCAGCAGCCAAGATTCGCGGGAGAGTTACAATGAGCAGTTCTTC. The chain couples TRBV4-3 to TRBJ2-1; 7 positions agree with TRBD2. After removal of 0 bases from V and 4 bases from J, the junction contained 6 bases not matched to a gene. Germline values: CDR1 LGHNA, CDR2 YSLEER. The CDR3 length is 16 residues.

In nucleotides, the CDR3 is TGTGCCAGCAGCTTAGTCACGGCAGGCTATGGCTACACCTTC. Encoded protein: CASSLVTAGYGYTF. The rearrangement uses TRBV7-8 and TRBJ1-2; D remains unclear. Trimming took off 1 base at V and 4 bases at J, with 10 bases between the two ends. The CDR3 is 14 residues long. Germline V lookup: CDR1 SGHVS, CDR2 FQNEAQ.

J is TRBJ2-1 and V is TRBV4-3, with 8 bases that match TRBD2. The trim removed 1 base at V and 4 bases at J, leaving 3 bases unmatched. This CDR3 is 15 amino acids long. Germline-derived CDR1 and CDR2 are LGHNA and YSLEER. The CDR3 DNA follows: TGCGCCAGCAGCCAAGTCGCGGGAGGATACAATGAGCAGTTCTTC. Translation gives CASSQVAGGYNEQFF.

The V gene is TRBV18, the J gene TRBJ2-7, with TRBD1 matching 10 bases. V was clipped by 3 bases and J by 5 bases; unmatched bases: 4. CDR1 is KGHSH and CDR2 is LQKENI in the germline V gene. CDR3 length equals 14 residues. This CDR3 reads CASSPGTGVDEQYF. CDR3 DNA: TGTGCCAGCTCACCCGGGACAGGGGTCGACGAGCAGTACTTC.

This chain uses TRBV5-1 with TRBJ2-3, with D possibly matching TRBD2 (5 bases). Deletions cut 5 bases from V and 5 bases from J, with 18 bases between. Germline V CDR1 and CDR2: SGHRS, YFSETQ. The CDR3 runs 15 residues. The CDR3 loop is CASSLFPQEEDTQYF. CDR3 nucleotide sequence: TGCGCCAGCAGTCTCTTTCCCCAGGAGGAAGATACGCAGTATTTT. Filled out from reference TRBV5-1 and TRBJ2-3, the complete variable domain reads KAGVTQTPRYLIKTRGQQVTLSCSPISGHRSVSWYQQTPGQGLQFLFEYFSETQRNKGNFPGRFSGRQFSNSRSEMNVSTLELGDSALYLCASSLFPQEEDTQYFGPGTRLTVL.

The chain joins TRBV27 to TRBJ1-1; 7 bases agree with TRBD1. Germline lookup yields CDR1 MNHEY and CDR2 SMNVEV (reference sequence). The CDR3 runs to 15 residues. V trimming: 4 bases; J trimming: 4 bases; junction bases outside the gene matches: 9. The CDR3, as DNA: TGTGCCAGCAGTTCATACAGGGGTGGGGTCACTGAAGCTTTCTTT. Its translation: CASSSYRGGVTEAFF.

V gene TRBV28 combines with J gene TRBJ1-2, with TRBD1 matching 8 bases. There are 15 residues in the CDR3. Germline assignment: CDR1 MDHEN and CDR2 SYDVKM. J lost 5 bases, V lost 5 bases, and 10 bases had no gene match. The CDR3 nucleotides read TGTGCCAGCAGTCCTTCCGGGACAGGACGTTATGGCTACACCTTC. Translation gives CASSPSGTGRYGYTF.

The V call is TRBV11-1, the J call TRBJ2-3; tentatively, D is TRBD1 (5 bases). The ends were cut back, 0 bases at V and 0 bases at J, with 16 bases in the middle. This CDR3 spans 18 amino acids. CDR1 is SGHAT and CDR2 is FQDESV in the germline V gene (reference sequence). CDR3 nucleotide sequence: TGTGCCAGCAGCTTAGCCCCTGGGGCGTTGTCTAGCACAGATACGCAGTATTTT. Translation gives CASSLAPGALSSTDTQYF.

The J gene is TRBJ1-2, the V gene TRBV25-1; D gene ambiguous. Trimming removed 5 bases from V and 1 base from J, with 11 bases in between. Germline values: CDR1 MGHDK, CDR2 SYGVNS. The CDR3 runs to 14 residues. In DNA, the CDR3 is TGTGCCAGCAGTCCCGTACACCTTAACTATGGCTACACCTTC. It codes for CASSPVHLNYGYTF.